The source of this TCR beta chain is a study of cytomegalovirus exposure and HLA in healthy donors. Study observations and caveats: Later analysis identified 16,951 TCR beta sequences associated with HLA alleles, using a false discovery rate threshold of 0.05.

This PCR relied on a set of 60 Vbeta primers and 13 Jbeta primers. The repertoire was sequenced with immunoSEQ multiplex PCR; TCRdb's copy has only in-frame clones and lacks some. Of roughly 100,000 clones listed, roughly 80% are singletons. On this clone itself: Its antigen is unknown. One junction end disagrees with the germline gene, perhaps due to a read error. Other DNA sequences of this sample code for an identical CDR3.

CDR3 length: 14 amino acids. CDR1 SGHNT and CDR2 YYREEE come from the germline V gene (reference sequence). The gene calls are TRBV5-4 and TRBJ2-5; 7 nucleotides line up with TRBD1. Material: PBMCs. The receptor was derived from a man aged 45-60 years in good health and CMV-seropositive. CDR3 sequence reads: CASSSGQEQETQYF. The CDR3 DNA reads TGTGCCAGCAGCTCAGGACAGGAACAAGAGACTCAGTACTTC.